Below are 2 T cell receptor beta chains sequenced from a single sample in a study of cytomegalovirus exposure and HLA in healthy donors. Primers: 60 Vbeta forward and 13 Jbeta reverse. Some clones are missing from TCRdb's copy, which holds only in-frame ones; the method was immunoSEQ multiplex PCR. The data hold over 200,000 clones, with roughly 70% observed a single time. Sequences were obtained from PBMCs. The receptors come from a woman in her 30s in good health and CMV-seronegative.

The rearrangement links TRBV11-3 to TRBJ2-1; 12 nucleotides line up with TRBD2. Trimming took 2 bases from V and 9 from J; bases not matched to a gene: 5. This CDR3 is built from 15 residues. Germline CDR1 and CDR2: SGHNT and YENEEA. For the CDR3, the DNA is TGTGCCAGCAGCTTATCTAGCGGGAGGGCAAGTGAGCAGTTCTTC. Translating it yields CASSLSSGRASEQFF.

As DNA, the CDR3 is TGCGCCAGCAGTTCCCAGAACAATGAGCAGTTCTTC. It yields the protein CASSSQNNEQFF. The chain has TRBV5-1 and TRBJ2-1; D unresolved. Trimming pared 5 bases from V and 5 bases from J, leaving 8 bases between. The CDR3 covers 12 residues. Per the germline V gene, CDR1 is SGHRS and CDR2 is YFSETQ. Based on the CDR3 plus reference TRBV5-1 and TRBJ2-1, the full variable domain is KAGVTQTPRYLIKTRGQQVTLSCSPISGHRSVSWYQQTPGQGLQFLFEYFSETQRNKGNFPGRFSGRQFSNSRSEMNVSTLELGDSALYLCASSSQNNEQFFGPGTRLTVL.